This TCR beta chain appears in the sequencing data of a study of PD-L1 blockade in urothelial cancer. In the study overall: Before enrollment, 0 to 3 chemotherapy regimens had been given to patients.

The CDR3 length is 13 residues. Trimming removed 6 bases at V and 8 bases at J, with 14 bases between. Germline-derived CDR1 and CDR2 are SGHTA and FQGNSA. This clone was picked up one time. Assay: immunoSEQ multiplex PCR; the TCRdb copy retains only in-frame clones and omits some. The repertoire consists of about 29,000 clones, with around 87% occurring once and the leading ten covering roughly 3%. This TCR derives from a man aged 50 to 60 with urothelial cancer. The chain employs TRBV7-2 and TRBJ2-1; a weak D match, TRBD2 (7 bases). The material was PBMCs, obtained around atezolizumab (anti-PD-L1) treatment. CDR3 sequence: CASRGGTNYEQFF. CDR3 DNA: TGTGCCAGCAGAGGGGGGACTAACTATGAGCAGTTCTTC.